Listed below are T cell receptor beta chains from one sample, sequenced in a study of technical replicates of blood from a handful of donors. Assay used: immunoSEQ multiplex PCR; TCRdb lists only in-frame clones, some missing. The sample has 65,000 to 80,000 clones, over 95% seen once. The sample taken for sequencing was T cells isolated from PBMCs. The source of these receptors is a human donor in good health. Each CDR3 is given with its conserved first and last residue. Each record gives: V gene, D gene, J gene, clone size, CDR3 DNA, CDR3 protein. The D gene is left open where the match is weak. Rows may omit the clone size; those that give it use once, few, many or a size class.

v_call: TRBV5-6; d_call: .; j_call: TRBJ2-1; clone_size: .; cdr3_nt: TGTGCCAGCAGCTTCGGAAGCGGACTCTACAATGAGCAGTTCTTC; cdr3_aa: CASSFGSGLYNEQFF
v_call: TRBV19; d_call: TRBD1; j_call: TRBJ2-3; clone_size: .; cdr3_nt: TGTGCCAGTAGTATTCGGGACAGGGCAGATACGCAGTATTTT; cdr3_aa: CASSIRDRADTQYF
v_call: TRBV4-1; d_call: TRBD1; j_call: TRBJ1-6; clone_size: .; cdr3_nt: TGCGCCAGCAGTCCTGGCTACAGGGGGCCTAATTCACCCCTCCACTTT; cdr3_aa: CASSPGYRGPNSPLHF
v_call: TRBV6-6; d_call: .; j_call: TRBJ1-2; clone_size: once; cdr3_nt: TGTGCCACCTCTCAGTGGTCTGAACAGGCCTATGGCTACACCTTC; cdr3_aa: CATSQWSEQAYGYTF
v_call: TRBV6-1; d_call: TRBD1; j_call: TRBJ1-5; clone_size: once; cdr3_nt: TGTGCCAGCAGTGTAACACAGGGGGCGTCTGGCAATCAGCCCCAGCATTTT; cdr3_aa: CASSVTQGASGNQPQHF
v_call: TRBV7-3; d_call: TRBD2; j_call: TRBJ2-1; clone_size: .; cdr3_nt: TGTGCCAGCAGCCGACTAGCGGGAGGGATGAATGAGCAGTTCTTC; cdr3_aa: CASSRLAGGMNEQFF
v_call: TRBV6-1; d_call: .; j_call: TRBJ2-7; clone_size: .; cdr3_nt: TGTGCCAGCAGTGTCGCAGGGGTTGGAGGAAGCGAGCAGTACTTC; cdr3_aa: CASSVAGVGGSEQYF
v_call: TRBV28; d_call: .; j_call: TRBJ2-7; clone_size: .; cdr3_nt: TGTGCCAGCAGGGCCGGAGCCTTCTACGAGCAGTACTTC; cdr3_aa: CASRAGAFYEQYF
v_call: TRBV14; d_call: TRBD1; j_call: TRBJ1-1; clone_size: .; cdr3_nt: TGTGCCAGCAGCCCTGGGACAGGGAGGAGAAACACTGAAGCTTTCTTT; cdr3_aa: CASSPGTGRRNTEAFF
v_call: TRBV19; d_call: .; j_call: TRBJ2-2; clone_size: .; cdr3_nt: TGTGCCAGTGCTGACTGGGCCAGCGGCCCGTCCGGGGAGCTGTTTTTT; cdr3_aa: CASADWASGPSGELFF
v_call: TRBV29-1; d_call: .; j_call: TRBJ2-1; clone_size: .; cdr3_nt: TGCAGCGTTGTGCCCGGACAGATATTGAACAATGAGCAGTTCTTC; cdr3_aa: CSVVPGQILNNEQFF
v_call: TRBV7-2; d_call: TRBD2; j_call: TRBJ2-3; clone_size: .; cdr3_nt: TGTGCCAGCAGTGTAGCGGGACCGGACACAGATACGCAGTATTTT; cdr3_aa: CASSVAGPDTDTQYF
v_call: TRBV28; d_call: TRBD2; j_call: TRBJ2-3; clone_size: .; cdr3_nt: TGTGCCAGCACCTTTGGACTAGCCTCGCCAGATACGCAGTATTTT; cdr3_aa: CASTFGLASPDTQYF
v_call: TRBV14; d_call: .; j_call: TRBJ2-1; clone_size: .; cdr3_nt: TGTGCCAGCAGCCAAGGTGTAGTTTACAATGAGCAGTTCTTC; cdr3_aa: CASSQGVVYNEQFF
v_call: TRBV11-3; d_call: .; j_call: TRBJ2-1; clone_size: .; cdr3_nt: TGTGCCAGCTATAATGGCGGCTCCTACAATGAGCAGTTCTTC; cdr3_aa: CASYNGGSYNEQFF
v_call: TRBV4-1; d_call: TRBD2; j_call: TRBJ2-4; clone_size: .; cdr3_nt: TGCGCCAGCAGCCTCCAGGGACTAGCGGGAGAGGGGAGCATTCAGTACTTC; cdr3_aa: CASSLQGLAGEGSIQYF
v_call: TRBV19; d_call: .; j_call: TRBJ1-1; clone_size: .; cdr3_nt: TGTGCCAGTAGTATAGACCCGGGAACTGAAGCTTTCTTT; cdr3_aa: CASSIDPGTEAFF
v_call: TRBV9; d_call: TRBD1; j_call: TRBJ2-1; clone_size: .; cdr3_nt: TGTGCCAGCAGCAGGGGGCCGAGCTCCTACAATGAGCAGTTCTTC; cdr3_aa: CASSRGPSSYNEQFF
v_call: TRBV6-1; d_call: TRBD1; j_call: TRBJ1-2; clone_size: .; cdr3_nt: TGTGCCAGCAGTGCCTTGGGGACAGGGGGCTTTAGCTACACCTTC; cdr3_aa: CASSALGTGGFSYTF
v_call: TRBV7-9; d_call: .; j_call: TRBJ1-1; clone_size: .; cdr3_nt: TGTGCCAGCAGCGGACTAGGAGGGGTGAACACTGAAGCTTTCTTT; cdr3_aa: CASSGLGGVNTEAFF
v_call: TRBV28; d_call: .; j_call: TRBJ1-5; clone_size: .; cdr3_nt: TGTGCCAGCACCCTTAGAGCAGGCCCCCAGCATTTT; cdr3_aa: CASTLRAGPQHF
v_call: TRBV9; d_call: .; j_call: TRBJ2-7; clone_size: .; cdr3_nt: TGTGCCAGCAGCTCAGAGGAGGGCCAGTCCTACGAGCAGTACTTC; cdr3_aa: CASSSEEGQSYEQYF
v_call: TRBV6-5; d_call: .; j_call: TRBJ2-1; clone_size: .; cdr3_nt: TGTGCCAGCAGTTACTCTCTAGTACTCAATGAGCAGTTCTTC; cdr3_aa: CASSYSLVLNEQFF
v_call: TRBV29-1; d_call: TRBD2; j_call: TRBJ2-1; clone_size: .; cdr3_nt: TGCAGCGTTTCGGGGACTAGCGGGAGGGCTTCCTACAATGAGCAGTTCTTC; cdr3_aa: CSVSGTSGRASYNEQFF
v_call: TRBV30; d_call: TRBD2; j_call: TRBJ2-7; clone_size: .; cdr3_nt: TGTGCCTGGAGTGTACTTGGCGGGAGTCCCCCCTACGAGCAGTACTTC; cdr3_aa: CAWSVLGGSPPYEQYF
v_call: TRBV2; d_call: .; j_call: TRBJ1-1; clone_size: once; cdr3_nt: TGTGCCAGTAGCCTCATGAACACTGAAGCTTTCTTT; cdr3_aa: CASSLMNTEAFF
v_call: TRBV7-2; d_call: TRBD1; j_call: TRBJ1-1; clone_size: .; cdr3_nt: TGTGCCAGCAGCCCAGGACAGGGAATCTTAGGGGCCACTGAAGCTTTCTTT; cdr3_aa: CASSPGQGILGATEAFF
v_call: TRBV29-1; d_call: TRBD1; j_call: TRBJ1-2; clone_size: .; cdr3_nt: TGCAGCGTCGAGGACAGGGTCAATGGCTACACCTTC; cdr3_aa: CSVEDRVNGYTF
v_call: TRBV6-5; d_call: TRBD1; j_call: TRBJ1-1; clone_size: .; cdr3_nt: TGTGCCAGCAGTTACGACAGGGGGCTGGTTGGCACTGAAGCTTTCTTT; cdr3_aa: CASSYDRGLVGTEAFF
v_call: TRBV5-6; d_call: .; j_call: TRBJ2-5; clone_size: .; cdr3_nt: TGTGCCAGCAGCTTAGTGGACTACCAAGAGACCCAGTACTTC; cdr3_aa: CASSLVDYQETQYF